Presented here are 19 T cell receptor beta chains from one specimen sequenced in a study of shared clonotypes between healthy human individuals. The naive CD8 population came from CD45RO-negative cells selected for CCR7, without terminally differentiated effector memory CD45RA+ cells. Sequenced by immunoSEQ multiplex PCR; TCRdb stores in-frame clones only, minus some. The sample consists of about 820,000 clones, 90% to 95% of them appearing once. The sequencing input was naive CD8+ T cells sorted from blood. The receptors shown here come from a man younger than 45 in good health.

This sequence joins TRBV13 and TRBJ2-1; D is unclear. The CDR3 is made up of 13 amino acids. V lost 3 bases, J lost 9 bases, and 12 bases lay in between. The germline V gene has CDR1 PRHDT and CDR2 FYEKMQ (reference sequence). The CDR3 loop reads CASSFEGPGEQFF. CDR3 coding DNA: TGTGCCAGCAGCTTCGAAGGTCCCGGTGAGCAGTTCTTC.

V is TRBV19 and J is TRBJ2-1; unclear D gene. From germline, CDR1 is LNHDA and CDR2 SQIVND (reference sequence). V dropped 5 bases and J dropped 12 bases, with 17 bases sitting between them. The CDR3 loop spans 13 amino acids. CDR3 coding DNA: TGTGCCAGTAGTGGACCCACAAAGGATTGGCAGTTCTTC. It is translated as CASSGPTKDWQFF.

V usage is TRBV6-1 and J usage is TRBJ2-1, with D possibly called TRBD1 or TRBD2 (5 bases each). The CDR3 contains 13 residues. Per germline, CDR1 MNHNS and CDR2 SASEGT. Trimming stripped 7 bases from V and 10 bases from J, with 17 bases between. Here the CDR3 DNA reads TGTGCCAGCAACGGAGGCAGGGCCTGGGAGCAGTTCTTC. Translating gives CASNGGRAWEQFF.

V gene TRBV15 combines with J gene TRBJ2-2, with D unresolved. Germline V gene lookup returns CDR1 LNHNV and CDR2 YYDKDF (reference sequence). V gave up 4 bases and J gave up 3 bases, with 12 bases separating them. This CDR3 comprises 15 residues. The CDR3 DNA reads TGTGCCACCAGCACCGACCGAGGCCACACCGGGGAGCTGTTTTTT. Its translation: CATSTDRGHTGELFF.

V and J are TRBV9 and TRBJ1-5, with D unclear. Germline V gene lookup returns CDR1 SGDLS and CDR2 YYNGEE. The CDR3 totals 15 residues. The V end was cut by 0 bases, the J end by 0 bases, with 7 bases between. The CDR3 nucleotides read TGTGCCAGCAGCGTAGACACAGCTAGCAATCAGCCCCAGCATTTT. The encoded protein is CASSVDTASNQPQHF.

The genes are TRBV29-1 and TRBJ2-3; 14 nucleotides line up with TRBD2. The CDR3 contains 20 residues. Germline trimming cut 3 bases from V and 6 bases from J; bases unmatched to any gene: 20. CDR1 is SQVTM, CDR2 ANQGSEA, per germline. The CDR3 region has the DNA TGCAGCGTTGATGGGACTAGCGGGAGAGCGTTGTCCGAGTCGGCGGATACGCAGTATTTT. Its translation: CSVDGTSGRALSESADTQYF.

This clone was seen a handful of times. The rearrangement links TRBV15 to TRBJ2-3, with D unclear. V was trimmed by 4 bases and J by 1 base, leaving 9 bases between them. This CDR3 has 14 residues. Germline V gene sequence: CDR1 LNHNV, CDR2 YYDKDF (reference sequence). The CDR3 nucleotides read TGTGCCACCAGCAAACTGACCCGCACAGATACGCAGTATTTT. Translation: CATSKLTRTDTQYF.

The genes are TRBV27 and TRBJ2-7; D gene unclear. Germline CDR1 and CDR2: MNHEY and SMNVEV (reference sequence). This CDR3 has 13 amino acids. Trimming shortened V by 5 bases and J by 0 bases, and 8 bases separated the two germline ends. The chain's CDR3 is CASSPATSYEQYF. CDR3 DNA sequence: TGTGCCAGCAGTCCCGCCACCTCCTACGAGCAGTACTTC.

On this clone: The sample holds other DNA sequences that translate to the same CDR3. The chain employs TRBV28 and TRBJ2-1; the match to TRBD2 covers 10 bases. The germline CDR1 and CDR2 sequences are MDHEN and SYDVKM. This CDR3 has 15 residues. The junction had 2 bases not matched to a gene; V was cut back by 3 bases and J by 3 bases. The CDR3 here is CASSFEREGYNEQFF. The CDR3 coding sequence is TGTGCCAGCAGTTTCGAGCGGGAGGGCTACAATGAGCAGTTCTTC.

The chain joins TRBV9 to TRBJ2-7, with 8 nucleotides matching TRBD1. The V and J ends lost 3 bases and 6 bases, in that order; junction bases with no gene match: 8. Per the germline V gene, CDR1 is SGDLS and CDR2 is YYNGEE. This CDR3 has 14 amino acids. Here the CDR3 reads CASSAGTGVSEQYF. The CDR3 DNA follows: TGTGCCAGCAGCGCCGGGACAGGAGTTTCCGAGCAGTACTTC.

The V call is TRBV7-9, the J call TRBJ2-5; TRBD1 matches 7 bases. The J call may be mistaken, given a closer DNA end match to TRBJ2-7. The V gene's germline CDR1 is SEHNR and CDR2 FQNEAQ (reference sequence). The CDR3 length is 15 residues. The CDR3 loop is CASSVGNRGVGEQYF. CDR3 DNA: TGTGCCAGCAGCGTTGGGAACAGGGGCGTGGGCGAGCAGTACTTC.

As to this clone: Mismatch with germline at one junction end may stem from a read error. The chain joins TRBV10-3 to TRBJ2-7, with D hard to call. The CDR3 totals 8 residues. Germline V gene lookup returns CDR1 ENHRY and CDR2 SYGVKD. Here the CDR3 DNA reads TGTGCCATCAGTGACTCCGTTTTC. Amino acid sequence: CAISDSVF.

This clone was recorded only once. Other DNA sequences in this sample translate to the same CDR3. This chain links TRBV7-8 with TRBJ2-3; D gene ambiguous. CDR1 and CDR2 (germline): SGHVS, FQNEAQ. The germline V and J ends were trimmed by 3 bases and 3 bases, with 10 bases remaining between them. The CDR3 sequence is 14 residues long. CDR3 bases: TGTGCCAGCAGCTTGTTGGGCGGAACAGATACGCAGTATTTT. As protein: CASSLLGGTDTQYF.

V gene TRBV29-1 combines with J gene TRBJ2-7; 12 nucleotides agree with TRBD2. The germline CDR1 and CDR2 sequences are SQVTM and ANQGSEA. The CDR3 has 13 residues. V lost 4 bases to trimming and J lost 3 bases; unmatched junction nucleotides: 1. CDR3 DNA: TGCAGCGTTGGGACTAGCGGGGACTACGAGCAGTACTTC. It specifies CSVGTSGDYEQYF.

This clone showed up just once. The genes are TRBV5-8 and TRBJ2-7; no firm D call. The CDR3 is made up of 16 amino acids. V was shortened by 3 bases and J by 4 bases, with 20 bases between the two germline ends. From germline, CDR1 is SGHTS and CDR2 YDEGEE. The CDR3 bases are TGTGCCAGCAGCTCCCGTGGGTTGAGGTTGAGGTACGAGCAGTACTTC. This encodes CASSSRGLRLRYEQYF.

The V call is TRBV28, the J call TRBJ1-2; the D gene is possibly TRBD1 (5 bases). The CDR3 covers 19 residues. Trimming took 4 bases from V and 6 from J, leaving 30 bases between them. Germline loops: CDR1 MDHEN, CDR2 SYDVKM. In DNA form, the CDR3 reads TGTGCCAGCAGTTCTCCCTCGGACTCACCGGTCCGGGGGTTGCATGGCTACACCTTC. Its protein product is CASSSPSDSPVRGLHGYTF.

This clone was counted between two and nine times. J is TRBJ1-5 and V is TRBV4-3; a weak D match, TRBD1 (5 bases). The V gene lost 4 bases and the J gene lost 7 bases, with 17 bases spanning the gap. Germline loops: CDR1 LGHNA, CDR2 YSLEER. The CDR3 has 15 amino acids. The CDR3 sequence is CASSLKLEGFQPQHF. CDR3 sequence (DNA): TGCGCCAGCAGCCTTAAGCTCGAGGGGTTCCAGCCCCAGCATTTT.

The chain has TRBV15 and TRBJ2-7, with TRBD2 matching 11 bases. This CDR3 is 15 amino acids long. Per the germline V gene, CDR1 is LNHNV and CDR2 is YYDKDF (reference sequence). V lost 5 bases to trimming and J lost 1 base; unmatched junction nucleotides: 4. DNA of the CDR3: TGTGCCACCAGCGCCCGGACTAGCGGGTCCTACGAGCAGTACTTC. It specifies CATSARTSGSYEQYF.

The V and J genes are TRBV10-2 and TRBJ2-3; TRBD2 matches 13 bases. V dropped 6 bases and J dropped 4; count of bases not matched to a gene: 7. Germline V lookup: CDR1 WSHSY, CDR2 SAAADI. CDR3 length equals 16 residues. This chain's CDR3 is CASRSGTSGNADTQYF. The DNA for the CDR3 is TGCGCCAGCAGATCCGGGACTAGCGGGAACGCAGATACGCAGTATTTT.